This is a list of T cell receptor beta chains from one sample in a study of shared clonotypes between healthy human individuals. TCRdb's table, derived via immunoSEQ multiplex PCR, lists solely in-frame clones and lacks some. The sample lists some 2 million clones; around 96% were seen once. What was sequenced was naive CD8+ T cells sorted from blood. Source of these receptors: a man aged 18 to 30 in good health. The CDR3 runs from the conserved cysteine through the conserved F or W. Fields, in order: D gene, J gene, clone size, V gene, CDR3 protein, CDR3 DNA. A D gene is named only where the DNA matches it firmly. Clone size appears in some rows only: once, few, many, or a class for an expanded clone.

d_call: TRBD1
j_call: TRBJ2-2
clone_size: NA
v_call: TRBV27
cdr3_aa: CASSSQGVLGTGELFF
cdr3_nt: TGTGCCAGCAGTTCTCAGGGGGTCCTCGGCACCGGGGAGCTGTTTTTT

d_call: NA
j_call: TRBJ2-7
clone_size: NA
v_call: TRBV6-5
cdr3_aa: CASSLTAENSYEQYF
cdr3_nt: TGTGCCAGCAGTCTTACTGCGGAGAACTCCTACGAGCAGTACTTC

d_call: NA
j_call: TRBJ2-1
clone_size: NA
v_call: TRBV7-9
cdr3_aa: CASSSEAYGLHNEQFF
cdr3_nt: TGTGCCAGCAGCTCAGAGGCGTATGGACTCCACAATGAGCAGTTCTTC

d_call: NA
j_call: TRBJ2-7
clone_size: NA
v_call: TRBV10-3
cdr3_aa: CAISDPTLGLGDYEQYF
cdr3_nt: TGTGCCATCAGTGACCCGACGCTGGGCCTTGGGGACTACGAGCAGTACTTC

d_call: NA
j_call: TRBJ2-2
clone_size: NA
v_call: TRBV29-1
cdr3_aa: CSVEGQLTGELFF
cdr3_nt: TGCAGCGTTGAGGGGCAGCTCACCGGGGAGCTGTTTTTT

d_call: NA
j_call: TRBJ2-7
clone_size: NA
v_call: TRBV4-1
cdr3_aa: CASSQGTAGLSYEQYF
cdr3_nt: TGCGCCAGCAGCCAGGGCACCGCCGGACTGTCATACGAGCAGTACTTC

d_call: TRBD1
j_call: TRBJ2-7
clone_size: NA
v_call: TRBV4-1
cdr3_aa: CASSQVLGQGIHEQYF
cdr3_nt: TGCGCCAGCAGCCAAGTCTTAGGACAGGGGATCCACGAGCAGTACTTC

d_call: NA
j_call: TRBJ2-7
clone_size: NA
v_call: TRBV7-9
cdr3_aa: CASRPQGGYEQYF
cdr3_nt: TGTGCCAGCAGACCCCAGGGGGGGTACGAGCAGTACTTC

d_call: NA
j_call: TRBJ1-1
clone_size: NA
v_call: TRBV27
cdr3_aa: CASSLRGLAEAFF
cdr3_nt: TGTGCCAGCAGTTTAAGAGGGCTCGCTGAAGCTTTCTTT

d_call: TRBD2
j_call: TRBJ2-7
clone_size: NA
v_call: TRBV27
cdr3_aa: CASSPGGRGEQYF
cdr3_nt: TGTGCCAGCAGTCCGGGAGGCCGTGGCGAGCAGTACTTC

d_call: NA
j_call: TRBJ1-2
clone_size: NA
v_call: TRBV7-9
cdr3_aa: CASTFVEGDYGYTF
cdr3_nt: TGTGCCAGCACCTTCGTGGAGGGAGACTATGGCTACACCTTC

d_call: TRBD1
j_call: TRBJ1-6
clone_size: NA
v_call: TRBV6-5
cdr3_aa: CASSPQGADSPLHF
cdr3_nt: TGTGCCAGCAGTCCACAGGGGGCTGATTCACCCCTCCACTTT

d_call: TRBD2
j_call: TRBJ2-1
clone_size: NA
v_call: TRBV5-1
cdr3_aa: CASSIAGGPYNEQFF
cdr3_nt: TGCGCCAGCAGTATAGCGGGAGGGCCGTACAATGAGCAGTTCTTC

d_call: TRBD1
j_call: TRBJ2-7
clone_size: NA
v_call: TRBV7-9
cdr3_aa: CASRLEGTGKGEQYF
cdr3_nt: TGTGCCAGCAGACTTGAAGGGACAGGGAAGGGCGAGCAGTACTTC

d_call: TRBD2
j_call: TRBJ2-7
clone_size: once
v_call: TRBV4-3
cdr3_aa: CASSPLAGEAYEQYF
cdr3_nt: TGCGCCAGCAGCCCCTTAGCGGGAGAAGCCTACGAGCAGTACTTC

d_call: NA
j_call: TRBJ1-1
clone_size: NA
v_call: TRBV29-1
cdr3_aa: CILGNTEAFF
cdr3_nt: TGCATCCTGGGGAACACTGAAGCTTTCTTT

d_call: NA
j_call: TRBJ2-4
clone_size: NA
v_call: TRBV13
cdr3_aa: CASSLGGNIQYF
cdr3_nt: TGTGCCAGCAGCTTAGGCGGAAACATTCAGTACTTC

d_call: NA
j_call: TRBJ2-1
clone_size: NA
v_call: TRBV5-6
cdr3_aa: CASSLSASVGEQFF
cdr3_nt: TGTGCCAGCAGCTTGTCAGCTAGCGTGGGTGAGCAGTTCTTC

d_call: NA
j_call: TRBJ2-7
clone_size: NA
v_call: TRBV10-3
cdr3_aa: CAISESPTYEQYF
cdr3_nt: TGTGCCATCAGTGAGTCCCCTACCTACGAGCAGTACTTC

d_call: NA
j_call: TRBJ1-2
clone_size: NA
v_call: TRBV4-1
cdr3_aa: CASSQGLGVRRAF
cdr3_nt: TGCGCCAGCAGCCAAGGTCTCGGGGTTAGGAGGGCTTTC

d_call: NA
j_call: TRBJ2-7
clone_size: NA
v_call: TRBV27
cdr3_aa: CASRAWGRAHEQYF
cdr3_nt: TGTGCCAGCAGGGCTTGGGGCAGGGCCCACGAGCAGTACTTC

d_call: NA
j_call: TRBJ2-2
clone_size: NA
v_call: TRBV29-1
cdr3_aa: CSVDLALNTGELFF
cdr3_nt: TGCAGCGTTGACCTAGCCCTCAACACCGGGGAGCTGTTTTTT

d_call: TRBD1
j_call: TRBJ1-4
clone_size: NA
v_call: TRBV4-3
cdr3_aa: CASSQGTGDEKLFF
cdr3_nt: TGCGCCAGCAGCCAAGGGACAGGAGATGAAAAACTGTTTTTT

d_call: NA
j_call: TRBJ2-7
clone_size: once
v_call: TRBV7-6
cdr3_aa: CASSLGSGHYEQYF
cdr3_nt: TGTGCCAGCAGCTTAGGGTCAGGGCACTACGAGCAGTACTTC

d_call: NA
j_call: TRBJ1-2
clone_size: NA
v_call: TRBV4-1
cdr3_aa: CASSQGAWRDYGYTF
cdr3_nt: TGCGCCAGCAGCCAAGGGGCCTGGAGGGACTATGGCTACACCTTC

d_call: TRBD1
j_call: TRBJ2-3
clone_size: NA
v_call: TRBV6-6
cdr3_aa: CASSSWEDRVDTQYF
cdr3_nt: TGTGCCAGCAGTTCCTGGGAGGACAGGGTCGATACGCAGTATTTT

d_call: NA
j_call: TRBJ1-2
clone_size: NA
v_call: TRBV2
cdr3_aa: CASSSSGNYGYTF
cdr3_nt: TGTGCCAGCAGTTCGTCAGGGAACTATGGCTACACCTTC

d_call: TRBD1
j_call: TRBJ2-1
clone_size: NA
v_call: TRBV11-1
cdr3_aa: CASSLQGAYNEQFF
cdr3_nt: TGTGCCAGCAGCTTACAGGGGGCCTACAATGAGCAGTTCTTC

d_call: NA
j_call: TRBJ1-1
clone_size: NA
v_call: TRBV6-6
cdr3_aa: CASNPGHRTEAFF
cdr3_nt: TGTGCCAGCAACCCGGGACACCGCACTGAAGCTTTCTTT

d_call: TRBD1
j_call: TRBJ2-2
clone_size: NA
v_call: TRBV5-1
cdr3_aa: CASSLDRGGTGELFF
cdr3_nt: TGCGCCAGCAGCCTTGACAGGGGAGGAACCGGGGAGCTGTTTTTT

d_call: NA
j_call: TRBJ2-2
clone_size: once
v_call: TRBV5-1
cdr3_aa: CASSLWKQEPYDANTGELFF
cdr3_nt: TGCGCCAGCAGCCTCTGGAAACAGGAGCCATATGACGCGAACACCGGGGAGCTGTTTTTT

d_call: TRBD2
j_call: TRBJ2-3
clone_size: NA
v_call: TRBV2
cdr3_aa: CASLSFRAGEADTQYF
cdr3_nt: TGTGCCAGCTTATCCTTCCGAGCGGGAGAGGCAGATACGCAGTATTTT

d_call: TRBD1
j_call: TRBJ1-2
clone_size: NA
v_call: TRBV10-3
cdr3_aa: CATGTGGKDGYTF
cdr3_nt: TGTGCCACGGGGACAGGGGGGAAGGATGGCTACACCTTC

d_call: TRBD2
j_call: TRBJ2-1
clone_size: NA
v_call: TRBV10-1
cdr3_aa: CAGVAGPEQFF
cdr3_nt: TGCGCCGGCGTAGCGGGGCCCGAGCAGTTCTTC

d_call: NA
j_call: TRBJ2-7
clone_size: NA
v_call: TRBV29-1
cdr3_aa: CSVDNRANGSYEQYF
cdr3_nt: TGCAGCGTTGATAACAGGGCAAACGGCTCCTACGAGCAGTACTTC

d_call: NA
j_call: TRBJ1-4
clone_size: NA
v_call: TRBV4-1
cdr3_aa: CASSRGMEKLFF
cdr3_nt: TGCGCCAGCAGCCGGGGCATGGAAAAACTGTTTTTT

d_call: NA
j_call: TRBJ2-2
clone_size: NA
v_call: TRBV6-5
cdr3_aa: CASGQNTGELFF
cdr3_nt: TGTGCCAGCGGACAGAACACCGGGGAGCTGTTTTTT

d_call: NA
j_call: TRBJ1-5
clone_size: NA
v_call: TRBV7-2
cdr3_aa: CASSAVPSYQPQHF
cdr3_nt: TGTGCCAGCAGCGCGGTTCCGTCGTATCAGCCCCAGCATTTT

d_call: NA
j_call: TRBJ2-5
clone_size: NA
v_call: TRBV12-2
cdr3_aa: CASRPRRFREETQYF
cdr3_nt: TGTGCAAGTCGCCCTCGGCGGTTTCGGGAAGAGACCCAGTACTTC

d_call: NA
j_call: TRBJ2-4
clone_size: NA
v_call: TRBV4-1
cdr3_aa: CASSRAGADIQYF
cdr3_nt: TGCGCCAGCAGCCGGGCAGGGGCAGACATTCAGTACTTC

d_call: TRBD1
j_call: TRBJ2-2
clone_size: NA
v_call: TRBV4-3
cdr3_aa: CASSQDQDRGLVNTGELFF
cdr3_nt: TGCGCCAGCAGCCAAGATCAGGACAGGGGGCTGGTGAACACCGGGGAGCTGTTTTTT

d_call: NA
j_call: TRBJ2-5
clone_size: NA
v_call: TRBV7-6
cdr3_aa: CASSLEGRAGQETQYF
cdr3_nt: TGTGCCAGCAGCTTAGAGGGTCGGGCGGGTCAAGAGACCCAGTACTTC

d_call: NA
j_call: TRBJ1-1
clone_size: NA
v_call: TRBV7-9
cdr3_aa: CASGRLRGENTEAFF
cdr3_nt: TGTGCCAGCGGGCGATTGAGAGGGGAGAACACTGAAGCTTTCTTT

d_call: NA
j_call: TRBJ2-2
clone_size: few
v_call: TRBV5-6
cdr3_aa: CASSFTGELFF
cdr3_nt: TGTGCCAGCAGCTTCACCGGGGAGCTGTTTTTT

d_call: TRBD1
j_call: TRBJ1-5
clone_size: few
v_call: TRBV28
cdr3_aa: CASGTGPSNQPQHF
cdr3_nt: TGTGCCAGCGGGACAGGGCCTAGCAATCAGCCCCAGCATTTT